This T cell receptor (beta chain) was documented in a study of blood T cell repertoires in COVID-19. Overall study: Collection of acute and convalescent COVID-19 samples took place in the United States, Italy and Spain. PBMCs, B-cell-depleted T cells, or T cells were the source of the cDNA or gDNA that made up the material.

TCRdb keeps only in-frame clones here, not all; method: immunoSEQ multiplex PCR. The sample has roughly 230,000 clones, around 84% seen once. This clonotype was obtained from a man aged 40-49 years with acute or convalescent COVID-19. The sequencing sample was made of peripheral blood.

The CDR3 loop reads CASSTRGLDYGYTF. DNA for the CDR3: TGTGCCAGTAGTACCAGGGGGCTTGACTATGGCTACACCTTC. The chain joins TRBV19 to TRBJ1-2; 8 nucleotides align to TRBD1. The CDR3 length is 14 residues. V shed 4 bases, J shed 3 bases, and the junction held 4 bases outside the gene matches. Germline-derived CDR1 and CDR2 are LNHDA and SQIVND (reference sequence).